One and the same sample provided the 9 T cell receptor beta chains below, sequenced in a study of T cells after yellow fever vaccination. TCRdb analysed the 5' RACE reads with MiXCR anew, one entry per CDR3 protein. The table shows about 170,000 distinct CDR3 sequences, with around 10% occurring only once. This material consisted of CD8+ T cells sorted from PBMCs, taken 15 days after the yellow fever booster vaccination. The source of these receptors is a man younger than 30 who received the YFV17D yellow fever vaccine.

V usage is TRBV12-3 or TRBV12-4 and J usage is TRBJ2-1; D is undetermined. With 5 bases removed from V and 8 bases from J, the gap between germline ends came to 10 bases. The CDR3 runs to 12 residues. CDR3 protein: CASSARIHEQFF. As DNA, the CDR3 is TGTGCCAGCAGTGCCCGGATCCATGAGCAGTTCTTC.

This clonotype came up a few times. The gene calls are TRBV2 and TRBJ1-2; maybe TRBD1 (6 bases). Germline assignment: CDR1 SNHLY and CDR2 FYNNEI. This CDR3 comprises 13 residues. The V end was cut by 6 bases, the J end by 6 bases, with 14 bases between. The CDR3 DNA reads TGTGCCAGCAGAGCGGGTTGGGGGCATGGCTACACCTTC. Its protein product is CASRAGWGHGYTF.

The chain joins TRBV4-1 to TRBJ1-1; D gene uncertain. The ends were cut back, 1 base at V and 2 bases at J, with 11 bases in the middle. Germline V gene lookup returns CDR1 MGHRA and CDR2 YSYEKL. The CDR3 sequence is 15 residues long. This CDR3 is CASSQVRTGNTEAFF. Here the CDR3 DNA reads TGCGCCAGCAGCCAAGTTAGGACGGGTAACACTGAAGCTTTCTTT.

The V call is TRBV5-1, the J call TRBJ2-3; 7 bases are shared with TRBD2. This CDR3 contains 17 residues. From germline, CDR1 is SGHRS and CDR2 YFSETQ. Trimming took 0 bases from V and 6 from J; bases not matched to a gene: 13. The DNA for the CDR3 is TGCGCCAGCAGCTTGGCCTGGGGGGGAGCGGGCAGTGATACGCAGTATTTT. Its translation: CASSLAWGGAGSDTQYF.

This clonotype was detected a few times. The chain employs TRBV4-3 and TRBJ1-6; D not resolved. The CDR3 has 13 amino acids. Germline loops: CDR1 LGHNA, CDR2 YSLEER. The V end lost 0 bases, the J end lost 9 bases, and 6 bases lay between the germline ends. The CDR3 is CASSQEEASPLHF. CDR3 in DNA: TGCGCCAGCAGCCAAGAAGAGGCTTCACCCCTCCACTTT.

The V gene is TRBV4-1, the J gene TRBJ1-6; 8 bases line up with TRBD1. V dropped 3 bases and J dropped 7; count of bases not matched to a gene: 8. Germline V gene sequence: CDR1 MGHRA, CDR2 YSYEKL. The CDR3 has 16 amino acids. CDR3 DNA: TGCGCCAGCAGCCAGTCCCAGGGGGCGCGGAATTCACCCCTCCACTTT. Residues: CASSQSQGARNSPLHF.

This clonotype appeared many times. J is TRBJ2-7 and V is TRBV5-6; D possibly corresponds to TRBD1 (6 bases). The CDR3 is made up of 13 amino acids. V lost 6 bases to trimming and J lost 0 bases, with 10 bases between them. Per the germline V gene, CDR1 is SGHDT and CDR2 is YYEEEE. CDR3 residues: CASNSDSSYEQYF. The CDR3 bases are TGTGCCAGCAACTCGGACAGCTCCTACGAGCAGTACTTC.

Concerning this clonotype: A junction end diverges from the germline sequence, so it may reflect a read error. This chain joins TRBV12-3 or TRBV12-4 and TRBJ2-3, with D tentatively TRBD1 or TRBD2 (5 bases each). CDR3 size: 19 residues. CDR3 bases: TGTGCCAGCAGTTTTTCCAGACTAACCGGGACCCAGCTCACAGATATGCAGTATTTT. Amino acid sequence: CASSFSRLTGTQLTDMQYF.

The chain recombines TRBV6-1 with TRBJ2-7; D is ambiguous. The length of the CDR3 is 16 residues. V lost 7 bases and J lost 5, with 24 bases in between. In germline, CDR1 is MNHNS, CDR2 SASEGT. Written as DNA, the CDR3 is TGTGCCAGCACCGCGGAAGTAACCGCCCTCCGGGACGAGCAGTACTTC. This sequence encodes CASTAEVTALRDEQYF.